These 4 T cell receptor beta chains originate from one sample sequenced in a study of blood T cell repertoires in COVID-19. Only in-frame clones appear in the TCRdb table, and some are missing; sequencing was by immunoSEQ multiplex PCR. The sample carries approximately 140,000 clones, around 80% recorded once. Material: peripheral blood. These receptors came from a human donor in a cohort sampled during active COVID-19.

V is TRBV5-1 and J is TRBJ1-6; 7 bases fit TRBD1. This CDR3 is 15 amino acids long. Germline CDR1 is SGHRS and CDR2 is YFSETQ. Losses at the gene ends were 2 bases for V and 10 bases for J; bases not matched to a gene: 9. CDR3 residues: CASSLDRQGNSPLHF. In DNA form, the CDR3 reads TGCGCCAGCAGCTTAGATAGACAGGGAAACTCACCCCTCCACTTT.

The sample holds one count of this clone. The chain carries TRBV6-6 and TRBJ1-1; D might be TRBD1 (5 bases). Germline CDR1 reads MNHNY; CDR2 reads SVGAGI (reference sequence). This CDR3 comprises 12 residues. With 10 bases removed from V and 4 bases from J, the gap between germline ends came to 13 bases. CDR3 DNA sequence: TGTGCCATCGATCGGGGGGGCACTGAAGCTTTCTTT. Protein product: CAIDRGGTEAFF.

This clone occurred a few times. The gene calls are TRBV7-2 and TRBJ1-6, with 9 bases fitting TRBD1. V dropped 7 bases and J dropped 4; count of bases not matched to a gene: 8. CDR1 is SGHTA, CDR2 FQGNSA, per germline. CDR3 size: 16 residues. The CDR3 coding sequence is TGTGCCAGCAACCCTAGTGGGACAGGGTATAATTCACCCCTCCACTTT. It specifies CASNPSGTGYNSPLHF.

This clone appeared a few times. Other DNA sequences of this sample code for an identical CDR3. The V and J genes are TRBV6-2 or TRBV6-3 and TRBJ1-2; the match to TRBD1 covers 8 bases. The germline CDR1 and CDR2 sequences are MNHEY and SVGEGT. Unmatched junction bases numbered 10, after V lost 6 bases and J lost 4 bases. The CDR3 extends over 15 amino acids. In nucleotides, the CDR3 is TGTGCCAGCAGCTCGAGACAGGGGTCGCCCTATGGCTACACCTTC. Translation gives CASSSRQGSPYGYTF.